One and the same sample provided the 2 T cell receptor beta chains below, sequenced in a study of cytotoxic CD8 clonotypes in ibrutinib-treated CLL. TCRdb's copy holds only in-frame clones and misses some; the assay was immunoSEQ multiplex PCR. The sample lists around 330,000 clones, 60% to 80% occurring once. The sample was PBMCs, taken after 36 months of ibrutinib treatment. The source is a human donor with chronic lymphocytic leukemia.

CDR3 amino acids: CASSLSLVWKGGVNEQFF. In DNA, the CDR3 is TGTGCCAGCAGTTTAAGTTTGGTTTGGAAGGGGGGAGTGAATGAGCAGTTCTTC. The V gene is TRBV27, the J gene TRBJ2-1, with D perhaps given as TRBD1 or TRBD2 (6 bases each). The CDR3 length is 18 residues. Per the germline V gene, CDR1 is MNHEY and CDR2 is SMNVEV (reference sequence). V was clipped by 2 bases and J by 7 bases, with 24 bases between them.

This clone occurred a few times. The genes are TRBV5-1 and TRBJ2-2; D not resolved. Between the trimmed V and J ends, which lost 0 bases and 1 base, there was a span of 7 bases. Germline V lookup: CDR1 SGHRS, CDR2 YFSETQ. This CDR3 comprises 15 residues. CDR3 sequence (DNA): TGCGCCAGCAGCTTGGTGGCAGGGAACACCGGGGAGCTGTTTTTT. Its translation: CASSLVAGNTGELFF.